The present T cell receptor beta chain was sequenced within a study of graft-versus-host responses after intestinal transplantation. Study context: Multivisceral, liver-intestinal, or isolated intestinal transplants were given to recipients.

The sample holds one count of this clone. Its specificity is not known. Study results and limitations: Recipient marrow held GvH clones, some first seen in ileum or blood.

Sequencing used immunoSEQ multiplex PCR; TCRdb keeps in-frame clones, though not all of them. This sample yields nearly 95,000 clones, of which around 93% are seen a single time; 2% belongs to the top ten. This specimen was unstimulated CD8+ T cells sorted from spleen or lymph node cells, taken before intestinal transplant. The clonotype was recovered from a human donor who received an intestinal transplant.

CDR3 in DNA: TGCGCCAGCAGCCAAGACGGGACTGTTTCTAGAACAGATACGCAGTATTTT. Translation gives CASSQDGTVSRTDTQYF. The V gene is TRBV4-3, the J gene TRBJ2-3; D is possibly TRBD2 (6 bases). The V gene's germline CDR1 is LGHNA and CDR2 YSLEER. V shed 0 bases and J shed 3 bases, with 16 bases lying between them. This CDR3 is 17 amino acids long.